Below, one T cell receptor beta chain is given with its context. One end of the junction is discordant with germline, which a read error may explain. This CDR3 region has 16 residues. Germline CDR1 is SEHNR and CDR2 is FQNEAQ (reference sequence). This entry is derived from a study of cytomegalovirus exposure and HLA in healthy donors. Both 60 Vbeta primers and 13 Jbeta primers went into the PCR. Only in-frame clones appear in the TCRdb table, and some are missing; sequencing was by immunoSEQ multiplex PCR. The sample lists some 120,000 clones, around 70% seen once, with approximately 4.4% in the top ten.

The sequence derives from a man younger than 40 in good health and CMV-seropositive. The V gene is TRBV7-9, the J gene TRBJ2-1; D is unclear. Sample: PBMCs. DNA for the CDR3: TGTTCCAGCAGTTTTCCTACAGCACTCCCTAACAATGAGCAGTTCTTC. This gives the protein CSSSFPTALPNNEQFF.